This TCR beta chain was found in a study of T cell changes during pregnancy in multiple sclerosis. This clone counts as medium-sized. At the DNA level, this CDR3 is encoded by other sequences in the same sample as well. The V segment lost 5 bases and the J segment 4 bases; nucleotides outside the gene matches: 3. Germline V CDR1 and CDR2: SGHNT, YYREEE (reference sequence). The CDR3 has 13 residues. Assay: immunoSEQ multiplex PCR; the TCRdb copy retains only in-frame clones and omits some. The sample comprises about 29,000 clones, around nine tenths of which are singletons, and approximately 6% rests with the top ten.

This TCR was sampled from a female donor with multiple sclerosis, enrolled in a pregnancy study. V and J are TRBV5-4 and TRBJ2-1; 7 bases align to TRBD2. Here the sequenced sample was CD8+ T cells from peripheral blood mononuclear cells, taken before pregnancy. The DNA for the CDR3 is TGTGCCAGCAGGGGGGGGTCGTACAATGAGCAGTTCTTC. Protein sequence: CASRGGSYNEQFF.